This T cell receptor (beta chain) stems from a study of T cell changes during pregnancy in multiple sclerosis. This clone has a single count. The CDR3 length is 15 residues. From germline, CDR1 is SEHNR and CDR2 FQNEAQ (reference sequence). Trimming took 0 bases from V and 6 from J, leaving 12 bases between them. Generated by immunoSEQ multiplex PCR, the TCRdb table keeps only in-frame clones and is missing some. The sample comprises under 40,000 clones, 85% to 90% of which are singletons, and over 0.55% rests with the top ten. The chain joins TRBV7-9 to TRBJ2-1, with D perhaps TRBD1 (5 bases). Sequences were derived from CD4+ T cells from peripheral blood mononuclear cells, sampled before pregnancy. This sequence originates from a female donor with multiple sclerosis, enrolled in a pregnancy study. CDR3 amino acids: CASSLASHGANEQFF. For the CDR3, the DNA is TGTGCCAGCAGCTTAGCAAGTCATGGGGCCAATGAGCAGTTCTTC.